Sequencing of this T cell receptor beta chain was carried out in a study of blood T cell repertoires in COVID-19 (TCRdb year 2020). For context, the study as a whole: Collaborator samples came from the United States, Italy and Spain and covered acute and convalescent phases of COVID-19. The repertoires were released in a freely available public database meant as a resource for research on the immune response to SARS-CoV-2. Samples came from the ongoing ImmuneRACE study (first 160 participants) plus 1,254 subjects from 6 global collaborators. The prospective study material was composed of cDNA or gDNA derived from T cells, B-cell-depleted T cells, or PBMCs. HLA class I and class II types, where available, came from metadata supplied by the sample provider rather than from assay-based typing. The dataset comprised deeply sampled blood TCRbeta repertoires from subjects exposed to, actively infected with, or recovered from COVID-19. Nearly every sample came with metadata listing a de-identified subject ID, COVID-19 status, age in years and sex. What the study reported, not specific to this receptor: The quantity of clinical and demographic metadata differed by source and by participant and was supplied without curation.

As concerns this clone: Its antigen is currently not known. Per-base qualities were not stored, and no clone one base away is much larger.

The immunoSEQ Assay, a bias-controlled multiplex PCR, was used to amplify TCRbeta CDR3 regions from genomic DNA. The paper's data handling went like this. The number of nucleated cells in each sample was estimated from the amplification of reference gene primers within the assay. To quantify the absolute abundance of each unique TCRbeta CDR3 rearrangement, sequence reads were collapsed and filtered. For each sample, productive Simpson clonality was calculated as the square root of Simpson's diversity index over productive rearrangements. Here the immuneACCESS table is served through TCRdb, limited to in-frame sequences with V and J called. Missing clones are a known gap in these copies; in checked studies unresolved V genes cover under half, and the rest lacks a known reason. Clone size and the V and J calls come from that table; the DNA yielded D and trimming. The sample has about 240,000 clones on record, 80% to 85% of them singletons. The biggest ten clones account for around 3.5% of the sample.

The collaborating institutions used their own protocols to collect whole blood in K2EDTA tubes. For TCRbeta analysis, collaborator samples were shipped as frozen whole blood, as isolated PBMCs, or as DNA extracted from either sample type. The CDR3 contains 15 residues, cysteine and phenylalanine counted. CDR3 DNA is the only sequence kept; it has 45 bases, read in frame from the first base. The germline ends are 14 bases apart after V is trimmed by 4 bases and J by 1 base. From a lookup of the germline V gene, CDR1 and CDR2 are SGHAT and FQNNGV. This sequence uses TRBV11-2 and TRBJ2-7; a weak D assignment points to TRBD2 (5 bases agree). The sample was peripheral blood. The TCR was taken from a woman younger than 30 with acute or convalescent COVID-19. Read as DNA, the sequence is TGTGCCAGCAGCTGGTTTCGGGGAGATTCCTACGAGCAGTACTTC. Translated, this is CASSWFRGDSYEQYF.